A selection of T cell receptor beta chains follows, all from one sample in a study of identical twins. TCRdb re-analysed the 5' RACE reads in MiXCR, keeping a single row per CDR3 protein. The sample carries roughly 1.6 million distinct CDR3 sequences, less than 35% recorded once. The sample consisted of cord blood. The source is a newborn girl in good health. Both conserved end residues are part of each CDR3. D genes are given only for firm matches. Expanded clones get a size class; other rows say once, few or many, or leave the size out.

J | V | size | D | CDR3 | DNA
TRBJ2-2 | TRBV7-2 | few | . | CASSGRQNTGELFF | TGTGCCAGCAGCGGTCGACAGAACACCGGGGAGCTGTTTTTT
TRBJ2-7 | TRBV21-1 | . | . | CASDGLAGICVYEQYF | TGTGCCAGCGACGGACTAGCGGGAATCTGTGTCTACGAGCAGTACTTC
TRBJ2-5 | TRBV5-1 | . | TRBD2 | CASSTRLAGGKETQYF | TGCGCCAGCAGCACCAGACTAGCGGGGGGTAAAGAGACCCAGTACTTC
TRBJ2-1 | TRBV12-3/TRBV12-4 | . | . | CASGLLPEGPGDEQFF | TGTGCCAGCGGTTTACTTCCGGAGGGCCCTGGTGATGAGCAGTTCTTC
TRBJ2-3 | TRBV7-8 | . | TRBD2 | CASSLEVGGSTDTQYF | TGTGCCAGCAGCTTAGAAGTGGGAGGGAGCACAGATACGCAGTATTTT
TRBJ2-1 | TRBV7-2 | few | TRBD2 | CASEGTSPFF | TGTGCCAGCGAAGGGACTAGCCCGTTCTTC
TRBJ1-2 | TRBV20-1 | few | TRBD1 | CSARGAGTGLGYTF | TGCAGTGCTAGGGGCGCCGGGACAGGGTTGGGCTACACCTTC
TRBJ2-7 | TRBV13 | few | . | CASSPPVSFYEQYF | TGTGCCAGCAGCCCCCCGGTTTCCTTTTACGAGCAGTACTTC
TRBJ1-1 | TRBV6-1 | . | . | CASSEDMNTEAFF | TGTGCCAGCAGTGAAGACATGAACACTGAAGCTTTCTTT
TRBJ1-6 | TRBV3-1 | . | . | CASSRQNQGNSPLHF | TGTGCCAGCAGCCGACAGAACCAGGGAAATTCACCCCTCCACTTT
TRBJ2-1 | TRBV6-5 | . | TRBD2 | CASNTKRGGLYNEQFF | TGTGCCAGCAACACAAAACGCGGGGGACTTTACAATGAGCAGTTCTTC
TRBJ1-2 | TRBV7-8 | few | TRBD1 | CASSLVDRSGGYTF | TGTGCCAGCAGCTTAGTGGACAGGAGTGGTGGCTACACCTTC
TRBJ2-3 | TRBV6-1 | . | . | CASNRLADTQYF | TGTGCCAGCAACAGACTCGCAGATACGCAGTATTTT
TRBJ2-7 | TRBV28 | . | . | CASSLRTRLYNEQYF | TGTGCCAGCAGTTTAAGGACGCGGCTATACAATGAGCAGTACTTC
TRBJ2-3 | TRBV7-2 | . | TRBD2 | CASSSRMGLAPTDTQYF | TGTGCCAGCAGCTCGCGGATGGGACTAGCCCCCACAGATACGCAGTATTTT
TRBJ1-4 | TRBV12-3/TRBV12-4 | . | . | CASSFVVWGREVEKLFF | TGTGCCAGCAGTTTCGTAGTTTGGGGCAGGGAGGTCGAAAAACTGTTTTTT
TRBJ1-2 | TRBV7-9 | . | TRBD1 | CASSPIGGTGNGYTF | TGTGCCAGCAGCCCAATTGGGGGGACAGGGAATGGCTACACCTTC
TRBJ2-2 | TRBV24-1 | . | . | CATSGSGSSGELFF | TGTGCCACCAGTGGATCGGGGAGTTCCGGGGAGCTGTTTTTT